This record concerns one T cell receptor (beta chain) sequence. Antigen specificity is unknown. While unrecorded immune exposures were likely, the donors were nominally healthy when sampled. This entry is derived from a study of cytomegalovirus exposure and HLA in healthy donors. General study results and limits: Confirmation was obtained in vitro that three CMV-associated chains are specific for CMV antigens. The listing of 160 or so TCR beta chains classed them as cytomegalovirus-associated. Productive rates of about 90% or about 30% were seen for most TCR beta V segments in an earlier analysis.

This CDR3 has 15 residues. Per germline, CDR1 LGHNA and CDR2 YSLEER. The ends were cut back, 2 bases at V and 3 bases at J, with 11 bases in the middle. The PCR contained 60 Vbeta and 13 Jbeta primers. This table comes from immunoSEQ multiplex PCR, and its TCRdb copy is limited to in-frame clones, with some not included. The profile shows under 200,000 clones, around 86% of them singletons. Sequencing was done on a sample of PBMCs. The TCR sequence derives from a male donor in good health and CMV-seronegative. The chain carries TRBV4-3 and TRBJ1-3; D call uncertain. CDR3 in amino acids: CASSQTAGGGNTIYF. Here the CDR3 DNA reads TGCGCCAGCAGCCAAACCGCTGGAGGTGGAAACACCATATATTTT.